The 26 T cell receptor beta chains listed next were all sequenced from one sample in a study of OX40 agonist ivuxolimab in advanced cancers. Generated by immunoSEQ multiplex PCR, the TCRdb table keeps only in-frame clones and is missing some. The table shows 55,000 to 85,000 clones, with 80% to 90% occurring only once. Sequencing used CD4+ or CD8+ T cells sorted from blood, obtained in a trial of the OX40 agonist ivuxolimab. The receptors shown here come from an adult with an advanced solid tumor such as melanoma, head and neck, liver or kidney cancer.

This clone was counted between two and nine times. This rearrangement joins TRBV28 to TRBJ2-7; TRBD2 is a possible D gene (6 bases). This CDR3 comprises 14 residues. Germline lookup yields CDR1 MDHEN and CDR2 SYDVKM. V shed 3 bases and J shed 3 bases, with 12 bases lying between them. The CDR3 here is CASSFGGTFYEQYF. In DNA form, the CDR3 reads TGTGCCAGCAGTTTCGGTGGGACTTTCTACGAGCAGTACTTC.

In DNA form, the CDR3 reads TGTGCCAGCAGCCGGGAGGCCGGGCGCAATGAGCAGTTCTTC. It yields the protein CASSREAGRNEQFF. V and J are TRBV9 and TRBJ2-1, with 7 positions matching TRBD2. Per germline, CDR1 SGDLS and CDR2 YYNGEE. The CDR3 is made up of 14 amino acids. With V trimmed by 4 bases and J by 6 bases, 7 bases remained unmatched.

V and J are TRBV6-5 and TRBJ2-7, with 12 bases identical to TRBD2. The CDR3 covers 16 residues. The J segment lost 2 bases and the V segment lost 2 bases, leaving 4 bases of the junction unmatched. Germline CDR1 and CDR2: MNHEY and SVGAGI. This CDR3 reads CASSYGRTSGTYEQYF. CDR3 bases: TGTGCCAGCAGTTACGGGAGGACTAGCGGGACCTACGAGCAGTACTTC.

The V gene is TRBV5-1, the J gene TRBJ1-2; D is unclear. The CDR3 has 14 amino acids. The V end lost 2 bases, the J end lost 5 bases, and 13 bases lay between the germline ends. CDR1 is SGHRS, CDR2 YFSETQ, per germline. The CDR3 DNA is TGCGCCAGCAGCTTTGGCATGGAATGGTATGGCTACACCTTC. This gives the protein CASSFGMEWYGYTF. The variable domain in full, with the rest retrieved from reference TRBV5-1 and TRBJ1-2, is KAGVTQTPRYLIKTRGQQVTLSCSPISGHRSVSWYQQTPGQGLQFLFEYFSETQRNKGNFPGRFSGRQFSNSRSEMNVSTLELGDSALYLCASSFGMEWYGYTFGSGTRLTVV.

This clone has just a few counts. The J gene is TRBJ2-1, the V gene TRBV5-8; D is unresolved. V gave up 2 bases and J gave up 8 bases, with 14 bases separating them. The CDR3 spans 14 residues. CDR1 SGHTS and CDR2 YDEGEE come from the germline V gene. The DNA of the CDR3 is TGTGCCAGCAGCTTAGACCGGATCGTCGATGAGCAGTTCTTC. This translates into CASSLDRIVDEQFF.

This clone was found many times. The genes are TRBV5-1 and TRBJ1-2; 8 bases fit TRBD1. Trimming at V came to 3 bases and at J to 12 bases, leaving 13 bases not matched to a gene. CDR1 and CDR2 (germline): SGHRS, YFSETQ. This CDR3 region has 14 residues. DNA of the CDR3: TGCGCCAGCAGCTCTGCCGGACAGGGAATGGATCACACCTTC. Its translation: CASSSAGQGMDHTF.

The chain uses TRBV7-9 and TRBJ2-1; possible D gene TRBD2, 7 bases. This CDR3 contains 17 residues. V was cut by 5 bases and J by 8 bases, with 25 bases left in between. Germline CDR1 SEHNR, CDR2 FQNEAQ (reference sequence). CDR3 sequence reads: CASSPGRALRGGYEQFF. For the CDR3, the DNA is TGTGCCAGCAGCCCCGGCCGCGCGCTGAGGGGGGGGTATGAGCAGTTCTTC.

This clone was detected only once. This chain connects TRBV7-8 to TRBJ2-3; D possibly corresponds to TRBD2 (5 bases). This CDR3 is 16 amino acids long. With 2 bases removed from V and 3 bases from J, the gap between germline ends came to 15 bases. CDR1 and CDR2 (germline): SGHVS, FQNEAQ. The CDR3: CASSLSGPPTTDTQYF. The CDR3 DNA reads TGTGCCAGCAGCTTAAGCGGTCCCCCGACGACAGATACGCAGTATTTT.

The V gene is TRBV19, the J gene TRBJ1-1; 7 bases map to TRBD1. Per the germline V gene, CDR1 is LNHDA and CDR2 is SQIVND (reference sequence). V was clipped by 6 bases and J by 1 base; unmatched bases: 5. The CDR3 is 14 amino acids. CDR3 bases: TGTGCCAGTAGGATGAGGACAGGGAACACTGAAGCTTTCTTT. Protein: CASRMRTGNTEAFF.

The chain is built from TRBV5-6 and TRBJ1-3; D uncertain. V shed 0 bases and J shed 2 bases, with 6 bases lying between them. The CDR3 runs to 14 residues. Germline CDR1 reads SGHDT; CDR2 reads YYEEEE. The CDR3 sequence is CASSLGTAGNTIYF. CDR3 coding DNA: TGTGCCAGCAGCTTGGGAACGGCTGGAAACACCATATATTTT.

J is TRBJ2-7 and V is TRBV11-2, with D unresolved. Germline CDR1 SGHAT, CDR2 FQNNGV. V lost 1 base and J lost 3, with 10 bases in between. The CDR3 loop spans 14 amino acids. CDR3: CASSLVPGHYEQYF. CDR3 coding DNA: TGTGCCAGCAGCTTAGTTCCTGGGCACTACGAGCAGTACTTC.

The chain employs TRBV7-2 and TRBJ2-3; D is possibly TRBD1 or TRBD2 (5 bases each). The V gene lost 5 bases and the J gene lost 1 base, with 10 bases spanning the gap. The CDR3 sequence is 14 residues long. Germline V gene lookup returns CDR1 SGHTA and CDR2 FQGNSA. The CDR3 protein is CASSGGGGTDTQYF. For the CDR3, the DNA is TGTGCCAGCAGCGGGGGTGGGGGCACAGATACGCAGTATTTT. The full variable domain, with the rest looked up from reference TRBV7-2 and TRBJ2-3, is GAGVSQSPSNKVTEKGKDVELRCDPISGHTALYWYRQSLGQGLEFLIYFQGNSAPDKSGLPSDRFSAERTGGSVSTLTIQRTQQEDSAVYLCASSGGGGTDTQYFGPGTRLTVL.

V gene TRBV6-5 combines with J gene TRBJ2-5; 7 bases align to TRBD2. CDR3 length: 15 amino acids. CDR1 and CDR2 (germline): MNHEY, SVGAGI. V trimming: 2 bases; J trimming: 7 bases; junction bases outside the gene matches: 10. The CDR3 protein is CASSYAGGSRVTQYF. The CDR3 coding sequence is TGTGCCAGCAGTTACGCCGGGGGGAGTAGGGTGACCCAGTACTTC.

This chain links TRBV6-5 with TRBJ1-1; D might be TRBD1 (5 bases). This CDR3 is built from 16 residues. Trimming shortened V by 2 bases and J by 2 bases, and 15 bases separated the two germline ends. Germline V gene lookup returns CDR1 MNHEY and CDR2 SVGAGI. CDR3 protein: CASSYMGRGLNTEAFF. The CDR3 DNA follows: TGTGCCAGCAGTTACATGGGGAGGGGATTAAACACTGAAGCTTTCTTT.

The chain has TRBV9 and TRBJ2-5; D is possibly TRBD2 (5 bases). Trimming took off 1 base at V and 14 bases at J, with 18 bases between the two ends. The CDR3 contains 13 residues. CDR1 SGDLS and CDR2 YYNGEE come from the germline V gene. The CDR3 is CASSVSPDSAKYF. The DNA of the CDR3 is TGTGCCAGCAGCGTATCTCCGGACTCAGCGAAATACTTC.

This chain uses TRBV28 with TRBJ2-5, with 7 nucleotides matching TRBD2. This CDR3 contains 17 residues. The J segment lost 3 bases and the V segment lost 5 bases, leaving 15 bases of the junction unmatched. In germline, CDR1 is MDHEN, CDR2 SYDVKM. The CDR3 here is CASSLSTSQGGKETQYF. DNA of the CDR3: TGTGCCAGCAGTCTGTCGACTAGCCAGGGCGGAAAAGAGACCCAGTACTTC.

The rearrangement links TRBV4-3 to TRBJ2-1; 12 bases fit TRBD2. Germline CDR1 LGHNA, CDR2 YSLEER. Trimming took 1 base from V and 4 from J; bases not matched to a gene: 8. The CDR3 is made up of 18 amino acids. The CDR3 DNA reads as TGCGCCAGCAGCCAAGGACTAGCGGGGGCCTACCGTTACAATGAGCAGTTCTTC. Translation gives CASSQGLAGAYRYNEQFF.

This chain uses TRBV7-8 with TRBJ1-2; no clear D gene. Trimming shortened V by 5 bases and J by 6 bases, and 16 bases separated the two germline ends. The CDR3 is 14 residues long. The germline V gene has CDR1 SGHVS and CDR2 FQNEAQ. The CDR3: CASSPTEVSHGYTF. The CDR3 nucleotides are TGTGCCAGCAGCCCAACTGAGGTTTCACATGGCTACACCTTC.

The sample holds a few counts of this clone. The rearrangement joins TRBV6-4 to TRBJ1-1, with D uncertain. Trimming pared 4 bases from V and 4 bases from J, leaving 13 bases between. Germline CDR1 reads MRHNA; CDR2 reads SNTAGT. The CDR3 length is 14 residues. CDR3 nucleotides: TGTGCCAGCAGTGCCGACATGCGGGGCACTGAAGCTTTCTTT. Residues: CASSADMRGTEAFF.

The chain is built from TRBV15 and TRBJ1-4; D not certain. This CDR3 spans 13 amino acids. V lost 0 bases, J lost 5 bases, and 4 bases lay in between. Germline lookup yields CDR1 LNHNV and CDR2 YYDKDF (reference sequence). The CDR3 DNA is TGTGCCACCAGCAGAGATCAGAATGAAAAACTGTTTTTT. Translation gives CATSRDQNEKLFF.

The chain combines TRBV7-1 with TRBJ1-1; no definite D call. TRBV7-1 is given ORF status, its function remaining uncertain. The V gene lost 4 bases and the J gene lost 6 bases, with 18 bases spanning the gap. This CDR3 region has 15 residues. CDR3 in amino acids: CASSLKTGGYAEAFF. For the CDR3, the DNA is TGTGCCAGCAGCTTAAAAACCGGTGGGTATGCTGAAGCTTTCTTT.

V is TRBV28 and J is TRBJ1-5; D is uncertain. Germline V CDR1 and CDR2: MDHEN, SYDVKM. The CDR3 has 13 amino acids. Trimming removed 1 base at V and 3 bases at J, with 4 bases between. The CDR3 sequence is CASSLYFNQPQHF. The CDR3 nucleotides are TGTGCCAGCAGTTTATACTTCAATCAGCCCCAGCATTTT.

The chain is built from TRBV5-5 and TRBJ2-5; 8 nucleotides align to TRBD2. The length of the CDR3 is 16 residues. Germline-derived CDR1 and CDR2 are SGHKS and YYEKEE (reference sequence). V dropped 1 base and J dropped 4; count of bases not matched to a gene: 9. In DNA, the CDR3 is TGTGCCAGCAGCTTGCTTGCGGGAGGTAACGCAGAGACCCAGTACTTC. Protein product: CASSLLAGGNAETQYF.

The chain combines TRBV6-1 with TRBJ1-1; perhaps TRBD1 as D (5 bases). The length of the CDR3 is 13 residues. Trimming removed 4 bases from V and 3 bases from J, with 9 bases in between. CDR1 MNHNS and CDR2 SASEGT come from the germline V gene. The CDR3 nucleotides are TGTGCCAGCAGTGGCAGGGCGGACACTGAAGCTTTCTTT. Its translation is CASSGRADTEAFF.

The gene calls are TRBV30 and TRBJ1-2; no clear D gene. Germline CDR1 GTSNPN, CDR2 SVGIG (reference sequence). This CDR3 has 14 amino acids. The V and J ends lost 0 bases and 0 bases respectively, with 8 bases between them. The CDR3 coding sequence is TGTGCCTGGAGTGTAACTCGGACTAACTATGGCTACACCTTC. It is translated as CAWSVTRTNYGYTF. The full variable domain, rest sourced from reference TRBV30 and TRBJ1-2, is SQTIHQWPATLVQPVGSPLSLECTVEGTSNPNLYWYRQAAGRGLQLLFYSVGIGQISSEVPQNLSASRPQDRQFILSSKKLLLSDSGFYLCAWSVTRTNYGYTFGSGTRLTVV.

The CDR3 loop is CASSLVAGAVGELFF. As DNA, the CDR3 is TGTGCCAGCAGCTTAGTGGCGGGGGCGGTCGGGGAGCTGTTTTTT. The rearrangement links TRBV7-8 to TRBJ2-2; tentative D call: TRBD2 (7 bases). This CDR3 has 15 amino acids. The V gene lost 1 base and the J gene lost 7 bases, with 13 bases spanning the gap. Germline values: CDR1 SGHVS, CDR2 FQNEAQ.